These 19 T cell receptor beta chains share one sample of origin, sequenced in a study of PD-L1 blockade in urothelial cancer. Sequencing used immunoSEQ multiplex PCR; TCRdb keeps in-frame clones, though not all of them. In the table there are approximately 50,000 clones, roughly 85% of which are singletons. Sample: PBMCs, taken around atezolizumab (anti-PD-L1) treatment. These receptor sequences come from a man aged 55-75 years with urothelial cancer.

V usage is TRBV9 and J usage is TRBJ2-2, with TRBD2 matching over 7 bases. V lost 3 bases to trimming and J lost 5 bases; unmatched junction nucleotides: 7. Germline loops: CDR1 SGDLS, CDR2 YYNGEE. The CDR3 has 15 amino acids. This chain's CDR3 is CASSATTSLTGELFF. The CDR3 DNA sequence: TGTGCCAGCAGCGCGACGACTAGCCTGACCGGGGAGCTGTTTTTT.

This chain links TRBV30 with TRBJ2-1; D call uncertain. CDR1 is GTSNPN, CDR2 SVGIG, per germline (reference sequence). V was pared by 2 bases and J by 4 bases, with 3 bases between. The CDR3 has 11 residues. The CDR3 DNA reads TGTGCCTGGAGTCAGTACAATGAGCAGTTCTTC. Translating gives CAWSQYNEQFF.

The chain uses TRBV7-2 and TRBJ1-1; D is unclear. Germline V gene data show CDR1 as SGHTA and CDR2 as FQGNSA. The CDR3 length is 15 residues. Between the trimmed V and J ends, which lost 5 bases and 3 bases, there was a span of 16 bases. CDR3 in DNA: TGTGCCAGCAGCCATAGAGCCGGGAGGGACACTGAAGCTTTCTTT. Protein sequence: CASSHRAGRDTEAFF.

The chain employs TRBV28 and TRBJ2-3; 9 bases agree with TRBD2. This CDR3 region has 16 residues. The V gene's germline CDR1 is MDHEN and CDR2 SYDVKM. The V and J ends lost 5 bases and 5 bases, in that order; junction bases with no gene match: 11. In DNA, the CDR3 is TGTGCCAGCAGTCCCCAGGAAGCGGGGGGACAAGATACGCAGTATTTT. This translates into CASSPQEAGGQDTQYF. The entire variable domain, with the rest obtained from reference TRBV28 and TRBJ2-3, is as follows: DVKVTQSSRYLVKRTGEKVFLECVQDMDHENMFWYRQDPGLGLRLIYFSYDVKMKEKGDIPEGYSVSREKKERFSLILESASTNQTSMYLCASSPQEAGGQDTQYFGPGTRLTVL.

This chain connects TRBV28 to TRBJ1-2; D is uncertain. V gave up 3 bases and J gave up 5 bases, with 16 bases separating them. CDR1 MDHEN and CDR2 SYDVKM come from the germline V gene. The CDR3 is made up of 15 amino acids. This chain's CDR3 is CASSLGGPTPYGYTF. In DNA form, the CDR3 reads TGTGCCAGCAGTTTGGGCGGGCCTACCCCTTATGGCTACACCTTC.

The gene calls are TRBV28 and TRBJ2-7; 7 bases match TRBD2. The germline gives CDR1 MDHEN, CDR2 SYDVKM. The length of the CDR3 is 14 residues. With 3 bases clipped from V and 2 bases from J, the junction kept 4 bases outside the gene matches. The DNA of the CDR3 is TGTGCCAGCAGTTTGGGACTAAGAACCTACGAGCAGTACTTC. The encoded protein is CASSLGLRTYEQYF. Supplemented by reference TRBV28 and TRBJ2-7, the full variable domain reads DVKVTQSSRYLVKRTGEKVFLECVQDMDHENMFWYRQDPGLGLRLIYFSYDVKMKEKGDIPEGYSVSREKKERFSLILESASTNQTSMYLCASSLGLRTYEQYFGPGTRLTVT.

V gene TRBV19 combines with J gene TRBJ1-4; D not certain. Germline V gene lookup returns CDR1 LNHDA and CDR2 SQIVND (reference sequence). Trimming took 0 bases from V and 7 from J, leaving 9 bases between them. This CDR3 comprises 14 residues. The CDR3 loop is CASSIDFTPEKLFF. The DNA for the CDR3 is TGTGCCAGTAGTATAGATTTTACTCCTGAAAAACTGTTTTTT.

V gene TRBV7-2 combines with J gene TRBJ1-3; D gene ambiguous. The V gene lost 4 bases and the J gene lost 0 bases, with 4 bases spanning the gap. The CDR3 consists of 13 residues. Germline values: CDR1 SGHTA, CDR2 FQGNSA. CDR3 loop: CASSYSSGNTIYF. CDR3 nucleotides: TGTGCCAGCAGCTACAGCTCTGGAAACACCATATATTTT.

This sequence joins TRBV4-1 and TRBJ2-7; a weak D match, TRBD2 (6 bases). The CDR3 runs 15 residues. Germline CDR1 is MGHRA and CDR2 is YSYEKL. Trimming stripped 8 bases from V and 5 bases from J, with 22 bases between. CDR3 loop: CASGTSQGMRDEQYF. The CDR3 bases are TGCGCCAGCGGGACTTCGCAAGGGATGAGGGACGAGCAGTACTTC.

The chain carries TRBV2 and TRBJ2-6; TRBD1 aligns across 10 bases. The CDR3 covers 19 residues. V shed 2 bases, J shed 0 bases, and the junction held 7 bases outside the gene matches. Per the germline V gene, CDR1 is SNHLY and CDR2 is FYNNEI. CDR3 DNA sequence: TGTGCCAGCAGTGAATTCGGGGGACAGGGGTTCTCTGGGGCCAACGTCCTGACTTTC. It codes for CASSEFGGQGFSGANVLTF. Based on the CDR3 plus reference TRBV2 and TRBJ2-6, the full variable domain is EPEVTQTPSHQVTQMGQEVILRCVPISNHLYFYWYRQILGQKVEFLVSFYNNEISEKSEIFDDQFSVERPDGSNFTLKIRSTKLEDSAMYFCASSEFGGQGFSGANVLTFGAGSRLTVL.

The chain recombines TRBV5-1 with TRBJ2-7, with D perhaps matching TRBD2 (5 bases). The V gene's germline CDR1 is SGHRS and CDR2 YFSETQ. The CDR3 extends over 15 amino acids. The V and J ends lost 0 bases and 6 bases respectively, with 16 bases between them. CDR3 amino acids: CASSLGSGIGREQYF. The CDR3 bases are TGCGCCAGCAGCTTGGGGTCCGGGATCGGTCGCGAGCAGTACTTC.

The rearrangement uses TRBV4-2 and TRBJ2-3; 7 bases fit TRBD2. Trimming took 1 base from V and 5 from J; bases not matched to a gene: 6. CDR1 is LGHNA and CDR2 is YNFKEQ in the germline V gene. This CDR3 is 15 amino acids long. DNA for the CDR3: TGTGCCAGCAGCCAAGTCCCGGGGGGTGGAGATACGCAGTATTTT. Translated, it gives CASSQVPGGGDTQYF.

This chain uses TRBV19 with TRBJ2-3; 8 bases agree with TRBD2. Trimming cost V 8 bases and J 4 bases; bases outside gene matches: 14. CDR1 and CDR2 from the germline V gene are LNHDA and SQIVND (reference sequence). The CDR3 contains 16 residues. Here the CDR3 reads CASHLTGAGEADTQYF. CDR3 DNA sequence: TGTGCCAGTCACCTAACGGGAGCGGGGGAGGCAGATACGCAGTATTTT. The full variable domain, with the rest looked up from reference TRBV19 and TRBJ2-3, is DGGITQSPKYLFRKEGQNVTLSCEQNLNHDAMYWYRQDPGQGLRLIYYSQIVNDFQKGDIAEGYSVSREKKESFPLTVTSAQKNPTAFYLCASHLTGAGEADTQYFGPGTRLTVL.

The CDR3 nucleotides are TGTGCCACCGGGACTTATGATCAGCCCCAGCATTTT. Protein product: CATGTYDQPQHF. The chain employs TRBV10-3 and TRBJ1-5; D might be TRBD1 (5 bases). V lost 10 bases and J lost 5, with 12 bases in between. Germline lookup yields CDR1 ENHRY and CDR2 SYGVKD. The CDR3 totals 12 residues.

The chain recombines TRBV29-1 with TRBJ1-1; 8 bases line up with TRBD1. Per germline, CDR1 SQVTM and CDR2 ANQGSEA. The CDR3 has 13 residues. Trimming removed 6 bases from V and 11 bases from J; junction bases left unmatched: 14. This chain's CDR3 is CSVLDRDVSGAFF. Written as DNA, the CDR3 is TGCAGCGTCCTGGACAGGGATGTTTCTGGTGCTTTCTTT.

J is TRBJ2-3 and V is TRBV7-2; TRBD2 matches 10 bases. The CDR3 has 16 residues. Germline V gene data show CDR1 as SGHTA and CDR2 as FQGNSA. With V trimmed by 1 base and J by 4 bases, 5 bases remained unmatched. As DNA, the CDR3 is TGTGCCAGCAGCTTAGGTAGCCTAGCGGGGGCAGATACGCAGTATTTT. Residues: CASSLGSLAGADTQYF.

The rearrangement uses TRBV9 and TRBJ2-1; 8 bases align to TRBD2. The CDR3 extends over 16 amino acids. Per germline, CDR1 SGDLS and CDR2 YYNGEE. Losses at the gene ends were 4 bases for V and 6 bases for J; bases not matched to a gene: 12. The CDR3: CASSPTFGGGPNEQFF. The CDR3 bases are TGTGCCAGCAGCCCTACCTTTGGCGGGGGGCCCAATGAGCAGTTCTTC.

V is TRBV28 and J is TRBJ1-2; D not resolved. CDR3 length: 12 residues. Trimming removed 6 bases from V and 8 bases from J, with 13 bases in between. Germline loops: CDR1 MDHEN, CDR2 SYDVKM. This CDR3 reads CASRVTAGGYTF. In DNA, the CDR3 is TGTGCCAGCAGGGTGACGGCGGGAGGCTACACCTTC.

CDR3 nucleotide sequence: TGTGCCAGCAGCTTAGGGCGATTTTGGGTGGAGGTTGGGGAGACCCAGTACTTC. It specifies CASSLGRFWVEVGETQYF. The chain is built from TRBV11-2 and TRBJ2-5, with D perhaps TRBD2 (5 bases). The germline V gene has CDR1 SGHAT and CDR2 FQNNGV. Between the trimmed V and J ends, which lost 1 base and 5 bases, there was a span of 23 bases. The CDR3 has 18 amino acids.